These 26 T cell receptor beta chains originate from one sample sequenced in a study of post-analysis software for immune sequencing data. Study-wide results and caveats: The five TRBV segments detected at higher frequency in patients than in controls included TRBV5-6, TRBV5-1 and TRBV20-1.

cDNA libraries for TCR beta contained unique molecular identifiers. Using its own MiXCR run on the PCR reads, TCRdb lists one record per CDR3 protein. The profile shows under 650,000 distinct CDR3 sequences, about 40% of them singletons. These TCRs' antigens remain unknown. Sample: blood. The receptor source for this set is a girl aged 10-17 years with multiple sclerosis.

The gene calls are TRBV29-1 and TRBJ1-1; a weak D match, TRBD1 (5 bases). Germline V gene sequence: CDR1 SQVTM, CDR2 ANQGSEA. Trimming cost V 4 bases and J 10 bases, with 25 bases left between them. The CDR3 contains 15 residues. CDR3 sequence (DNA): TGCAGCGTTGGTCGCCGGGACCGTAAACCCGAGGCAGCTTTCTTT. It encodes CSVGRRDRKPEAAFF.

The V gene is TRBV27, the J gene TRBJ2-1; the match to TRBD1 covers 7 bases. The junction had 7 bases not matched to a gene; V was cut back by 8 bases and J by 0 bases. This CDR3 has 15 amino acids. Germline V gives CDR1 MNHEY, CDR2 SMNVEV (reference sequence). CDR3 sequence (DNA): TGTGCCAGCTCTGGACAGGACGGCTCCTACAATGAGCAGTTCTTC. It specifies CASSGQDGSYNEQFF.

V is TRBV5-1 and J is TRBJ2-3; D remains ambiguous. The germline V gene encodes CDR1 SGHRS and CDR2 YFSETQ. This CDR3 has 13 amino acids. The V and J ends lost 1 base and 5 bases respectively, with 8 bases between them. This CDR3 is CASSLQQRDTQYF. The CDR3 DNA sequence: TGCGCCAGCAGCTTGCAACAGAGAGATACGCAGTATTTT.

A few counts support this clonotype. This chain connects TRBV7-2 to TRBJ2-1; D is tentatively TRBD1 or TRBD2 (6 bases each). This CDR3 spans 14 amino acids. Trimming took off 2 bases at V and 7 bases at J, with 12 bases between the two ends. CDR1 and CDR2 from the germline V gene are SGHTA and FQGNSA. CDR3 bases: TGTGCCAGCAGCTTAAAGGGGGGCCCTAATGAGCAGTTCTTC. It yields the protein CASSLKGGPNEQFF.

The gene calls are TRBV12-3 or TRBV12-4 and TRBJ2-4, with D perhaps TRBD2 (5 bases). The length of the CDR3 is 16 residues. Trimming shortened V by 3 bases and J by 2 bases, and 14 bases separated the two germline ends. CDR3: CASSFRGSLSKNIQYF. The CDR3 nucleotides are TGTGCCAGCAGTTTTCGTGGGAGTTTGTCCAAAAACATTCAGTACTTC.

In DNA, the CDR3 is TGTGCCAGCAGTGAACGAGGGTCGAGCGATGAGCAGTTCTTC. Its translation: CASSERGSSDEQFF. The V call is TRBV6-1, the J call TRBJ2-1; a weak D match, TRBD2 (5 bases). Germline V lookup: CDR1 MNHNS, CDR2 SASEGT. V shed 2 bases and J shed 8 bases, with 13 bases lying between them. This CDR3 region has 14 residues.

The V call is TRBV12-3 or TRBV12-4, the J call TRBJ2-5; TRBD2 aligns across 7 bases. The DNA end is a closer match to TRBJ2-7, so the J assignment may be wrong. This CDR3 is built from 15 residues. The CDR3 DNA is TGTGCCAGCAGTAATCTAGCGGACCGCCTGAGCGAGCAGTACTTC. It encodes CASSNLADRLSEQYF.

This chain links TRBV6-5 with TRBJ2-1, with TRBD2 matching over 13 bases. V was clipped by 6 bases and J by 7 bases; unmatched bases: 6. The CDR3 runs 15 residues. Germline V gene sequence: CDR1 MNHEY, CDR2 SVGAGI. In DNA, the CDR3 is TGTGCCAGCAGACAACTAGCGGGAGGGTTGAATGAGCAGTTCTTC. Translating gives CASRQLAGGLNEQFF.

This clonotype was counted a few times. V gene TRBV3-1 combines with J gene TRBJ2-1; 13 bases line up with TRBD2. Trimming took 3 bases from V and 0 from J; bases not matched to a gene: 8. Germline CDR1 reads LGHDT; CDR2 reads YNNKEL (reference sequence). The CDR3 sequence is 19 residues long. CDR3 amino acids: CASSQVGTSGKGSYNEQFF. DNA for the CDR3: TGTGCCAGCAGCCAGGTAGGGACTAGCGGGAAGGGCTCCTACAATGAGCAGTTCTTC.

The chain combines TRBV12-3 or TRBV12-4 with TRBJ2-7; TRBD2 agrees at 8 bases. The V segment lost 3 bases and the J segment 3 bases; nucleotides outside the gene matches: 7. The CDR3 spans 15 residues. DNA of the CDR3: TGTGCCAGCAGTTTCCCGAATAGCGGGATCTACGAGCAGTACTTC. Its translation: CASSFPNSGIYEQYF.

Concerning this clonotype itself: A read error may account for a junction end that differs from germline. The chain combines TRBV29-1 with TRBJ1-1; D gene ambiguous. The V gene's germline CDR1 is SQVTM and CDR2 ANQGSEA. CDR3 length: 13 amino acids. The CDR3 DNA reads as TGCAGCGTCGAAGCTATAACGAACACTGAAGCTTTCTTT. This codes for CSVEAITNTEAFF.

This chain connects TRBV12-3 or TRBV12-4 to TRBJ1-2, with D perhaps TRBD1 (5 bases). Trimming cost V 5 bases and J 3 bases, with 13 bases left between them. The CDR3 has 14 residues. The CDR3 protein is CASSTRDSYYGYTF. CDR3 nucleotides: TGTGCCAGCAGTACTAGAGACAGCTACTATGGCTACACCTTC.

The V and J genes are TRBV20-1 and TRBJ1-1; 9 positions agree with TRBD1. The CDR3 consists of 14 residues. The V segment lost 3 bases and the J segment 1 base; nucleotides outside the gene matches: 3. The germline gives CDR1 DFQATT, CDR2 SNEGSKA (reference sequence). The CDR3 reads CSARLDRGNTEAFF. CDR3 DNA: TGCAGTGCTAGGTTGGACAGGGGGAACACTGAAGCTTTCTTT.

The rearrangement joins TRBV4-1 to TRBJ2-1, with TRBD2 identical over 7 bases. With 5 bases clipped from V and 3 bases from J, the junction kept 7 bases outside the gene matches. Germline values: CDR1 MGHRA, CDR2 YSYEKL. CDR3 length: 15 residues. For the CDR3, the DNA is TGCGCCAGCAGCTCCTTTAGGGAGGGCTACAATGAGCAGTTCTTC. Its translation is CASSSFREGYNEQFF.

This clonotype was counted only a few times. The chain is built from TRBV5-1 and TRBJ2-7; TRBD1 is a possible D gene (5 bases). The J call may be wrong; the DNA end is better matched by TRBJ2-5. Germline CDR1 reads SGHRS; CDR2 reads YFSETQ. There are 16 residues in the CDR3. In DNA form, the CDR3 reads TGCGCCAGCAGCTTGGGGGGCCAGGGAAGAAGGGAGACCCAGTACTTC. It encodes CASSLGGQGRRETQYF.

The table lists this clonotype with a few counts. The V and J genes are TRBV4-1 and TRBJ2-7, with 11 bases lining up with TRBD2. Germline CDR1 and CDR2: MGHRA and YSYEKL. Trimming cost V 3 bases and J 2 bases; bases outside gene matches: 3. This CDR3 has 15 residues. This CDR3 reads CASSQGTSGAYEQYF. The CDR3 nucleotides are TGCGCCAGCAGCCAGGGGACTAGCGGAGCCTACGAGCAGTACTTC.

Worth noting for this clonotype: Sequence at one end of the junction differs from germline and may be a read error. The rearrangement links TRBV7-3 to TRBJ2-5; TRBD1 matches at 8 bases. Germline loops: CDR1 SGHTA, CDR2 FQGTGA. CDR3 length equals 15 residues. The CDR3, as DNA: TGTGCCAGCAGTCCTGACAGGGGAATCGGGGAGACCAAGTACTTC. Its protein product is CASSPDRGIGETKYF.

CDR3 residues: CSVEPGGRYNEQFF. CDR3 in DNA: TGCAGCGTTGAACCGGGGGGGCGATACAATGAGCAGTTCTTC. The chain combines TRBV29-1 with TRBJ2-1; the match to TRBD2 covers 8 bases. Trimming at V came to 2 bases and at J to 4 bases, leaving 4 bases not matched to a gene. The CDR3 spans 14 residues. The germline V gene encodes CDR1 SQVTM and CDR2 ANQGSEA.

This clonotype was counted many times. This chain uses TRBV3-1 with TRBJ2-4; D unresolved. The better agreement between TRBJ2-7 and the DNA end casts doubt on the J call. The CDR3 has 12 amino acids. Germline values: CDR1 LGHDT, CDR2 YNNKEL (reference sequence). The CDR3 is CASSQERGEQYF. The CDR3 coding sequence is TGTGCCAGCAGCCAAGAACGCGGCGAGCAGTACTTC.

Note on this clonotype: An end of the junction differs from the germline gene, which may be a read error. The rearrangement uses TRBV12-3 or TRBV12-4 and TRBJ2-7; the D is unclear. The CDR3 runs to 14 residues. The CDR3 loop is CASSSTGRPGEQYF. CDR3 nucleotides: TGTGCCAGTAGTTCTACCGGACGACCCGGCGAGCAGTACTTC.

This chain joins TRBV5-1 and TRBJ2-4; D remains unclear. The DNA end is more similar to TRBJ2-7, so the J call may be wrong. Germline V gene sequence: CDR1 SGHRS, CDR2 YFSETQ. The CDR3 covers 14 residues. The DNA for the CDR3 is TGCGCCAGCAGCTCCTCCCGAAGTTCCTACGAGCAGTACTTC. It is translated as CASSSSRSSYEQYF.

V and J are TRBV27 and TRBJ2-1; 8 nucleotides align to TRBD2. This CDR3 spans 15 amino acids. The J segment lost 6 bases and the V segment lost 3 bases, leaving 7 bases of the junction unmatched. The germline V gene has CDR1 MNHEY and CDR2 SMNVEV (reference sequence). CDR3 sequence: CASSLVPLAVNEQFF. CDR3 nucleotides: TGTGCCAGCAGTTTGGTCCCACTAGCGGTCAATGAGCAGTTCTTC.

The chain carries TRBV5-1 and TRBJ2-7; no clear D gene. Germline V lookup: CDR1 SGHRS, CDR2 YFSETQ. The CDR3 has 13 residues. V was cut by 3 bases and J by 5 bases, with 12 bases left in between. This CDR3 reads CASSSPYIDEQYF. The CDR3, as DNA: TGCGCCAGCAGCTCACCCTACATCGACGAGCAGTACTTC.

The gene calls are TRBV14 and TRBJ2-1, with D possibly TRBD1 on 5 matching bases. V lost 0 bases and J 0 bases, leaving 12 bases between the germline ends. Germline CDR1 and CDR2: SGHDN and FVKESK. CDR3 length: 17 amino acids. CDR3 sequence: CASSQDQGSLSYNEQFF. For the CDR3, the DNA is TGTGCCAGCAGCCAAGATCAGGGCAGTCTCTCCTACAATGAGCAGTTCTTC.

Remarks on this clonotype: At one end, the junction sequence differs from germline, possibly due to a read error. The gene calls are TRBV29-1 and TRBJ1-1; 7 nucleotides align to TRBD1. The CDR3 runs to 13 residues. Per germline, CDR1 SQVTM and CDR2 ANQGSEA. CDR3 sequence (DNA): TGCAGCACCCGAGGACAGGCGAACACTGAGGCTTTCTTT. Translation gives CSTRGQANTEAFF.

The chain joins TRBV6-6 to TRBJ1-4; D may be TRBD1 (5 bases). This CDR3 has 13 residues. Germline V gene data show CDR1 as MNHNY and CDR2 as SVGAGI (reference sequence). V was pared by 7 bases and J by 13 bases, with 19 bases between. CDR3 loop: CASIPPSGGRLFF. CDR3 nucleotide sequence: TGTGCCAGCATTCCCCCTTCGGGGGGTCGACTGTTTTTT.